Below, 24 T cell receptor beta chains from the same sample are listed, as sequenced in a study of blood T cell repertoires in COVID-19. Measured with immunoSEQ multiplex PCR; TCRdb has only the in-frame clones, and not every one. The sample shows under 250,000 clones, 80% to 85% of them seen only once. The sequencing input was peripheral blood. The receptors derive from a woman in her 30s who had recovered from COVID-19.

The chain uses TRBV29-1 and TRBJ1-2; D is unresolved. The CDR3 runs 13 residues. V was clipped by 5 bases and J by 6 bases, with 16 bases between them. Germline V gene sequence: CDR1 SQVTM, CDR2 ANQGSEA. The CDR3 coding sequence is TGCAGCGTTCCCGCGCGAGGGCTCCATGGCTACACCTTC. Its protein product is CSVPARGLHGYTF. The complete variable domain, with remaining parts taken from reference TRBV29-1 and TRBJ1-2, reads SAVISQKPSRDICQRGTSLTIQCQVDSQVTMMFWYRQQPGQSLTLIATANQGSEATYESGFVIDKFPISRPNLTFSTLTVSNMSPEDSSIYLCSVPARGLHGYTFGSGTRLTVV.

This chain links TRBV9 with TRBJ2-5, with 7 bases aligning to TRBD1. The CDR3 extends over 15 amino acids. CDR1 and CDR2 (germline): SGDLS, YYNGEE. J lost 3 bases, V lost 1 base, and 6 bases had no gene match. CDR3 region: CASSVMGDREETQYF. Written as DNA, the CDR3 is TGTGCCAGCAGCGTAATGGGGGACAGAGAAGAGACCCAGTACTTC.

This rearrangement joins TRBV5-5 to TRBJ2-7, with D perhaps matching TRBD1 (6 bases). Trimming shortened V by 3 bases and J by 4 bases, and 14 bases separated the two germline ends. This CDR3 is 14 amino acids long. Germline V gives CDR1 SGHKS, CDR2 YYEKEE (reference sequence). Here the CDR3 reads CASSSRDILYEQYF. In nucleotides, the CDR3 is TGTGCCAGCAGCTCCCGGGACATCCTGTACGAGCAGTACTTC.

The chain uses TRBV28 and TRBJ1-4; D gene unclear. Per the germline V gene, CDR1 is MDHEN and CDR2 is SYDVKM. Trimming removed 6 bases at V and 5 bases at J, with 4 bases between. CDR3 length: 11 residues. The CDR3 DNA reads TGTGCCAGCAGCGAGAATGAAAAACTGTTTTTT. Protein: CASSENEKLFF.

This sequence joins TRBV18 and TRBJ2-7; a weak D match, TRBD2 (5 bases). V was trimmed by 3 bases and J by 0 bases, leaving 12 bases between them. This CDR3 is 15 amino acids long. Germline values: CDR1 KGHSH, CDR2 LQKENI. The CDR3 sequence: CASSPEGDFSYEQYF. For the CDR3, the DNA is TGTGCCAGCTCACCCGAGGGTGACTTCTCCTACGAGCAGTACTTC.

The rearrangement uses TRBV2 and TRBJ1-2; 7 bases line up with TRBD1. The CDR3 runs 14 residues. Losses at the gene ends were 1 base for V and 8 bases for J; bases not matched to a gene: 7. Germline CDR1 SNHLY, CDR2 FYNNEI. This chain's CDR3 is CASSEGDRVNGYTF. The CDR3 coding sequence is TGTGCCAGCAGTGAAGGTGACAGGGTGAACGGCTACACCTTC.

V usage is TRBV9 and J usage is TRBJ1-2, with 10 bases identical to TRBD1. CDR3 size: 16 residues. The germline V gene has CDR1 SGDLS and CDR2 YYNGEE. Germline trimming cut 0 bases from V and 2 bases from J; bases unmatched to any gene: 4. CDR3 in amino acids: CASSVDPGQGNYGYTF. DNA of the CDR3: TGTGCCAGCAGCGTAGACCCGGGACAGGGGAACTATGGCTACACCTTC.

The CDR3, as DNA: TGTGCCAGCAGCGTTGGGGGGGCGCACACCGGGGAGCTGTTTTTT. Translation gives CASSVGGAHTGELFF. The chain couples TRBV9 to TRBJ2-2; a possible D gene is TRBD2 (7 bases). The CDR3 covers 15 residues. The germline V and J ends were trimmed by 2 bases and 3 bases, with 11 bases remaining between them. Germline loops: CDR1 SGDLS, CDR2 YYNGEE. Looking up the rest from reference TRBV9 and TRBJ2-2 gives the full variable domain: DSGVTQTPKHLITATGQRVTLRCSPRSGDLSVYWYQQSLDQGLQFLIQYYNGEERAKGNILERFSAQQFPDLHSELNLSSLELGDSALYFCASSVGGAHTGELFFGEGSRLTVL.

This chain joins TRBV5-1 and TRBJ2-2; possible D gene TRBD1, 6 bases. In germline, CDR1 is SGHRS, CDR2 YFSETQ. The CDR3 runs to 15 residues. Deletions cut 7 bases from V and 0 bases from J, with 13 bases between. Written as DNA, the CDR3 is TGCGCCAGCCGAGAGGACAGACCGAACACCGGGGAGCTGTTTTTT. Residues: CASREDRPNTGELFF. The full variable domain, completed using reference TRBV5-1 and TRBJ2-2, is KAGVTQTPRYLIKTRGQQVTLSCSPISGHRSVSWYQQTPGQGLQFLFEYFSETQRNKGNFPGRFSGRQFSNSRSEMNVSTLELGDSALYLCASREDRPNTGELFFGEGSRLTVL.

The chain couples TRBV6-5 to TRBJ2-7, with 12 bases identical to TRBD2. CDR3 length equals 15 residues. Germline CDR1 is MNHEY and CDR2 is SVGAGI. V lost 4 bases, J lost 1 base, and 2 bases stayed unmatched. The CDR3, as DNA: TGTGCCAGCAGTTCCACTAGCGGGAGGTCCTACGAGCAGTACTTC. This encodes CASSSTSGRSYEQYF.

This sequence joins TRBV28 and TRBJ2-5; TRBD1 agrees at 9 bases. The CDR3 runs 13 residues. Germline V gene lookup returns CDR1 MDHEN and CDR2 SYDVKM. V lost 8 bases to trimming and J lost 1 base; unmatched junction nucleotides: 2. The CDR3 region is CASRQGVQETQYF. In nucleotides, the CDR3 is TGTGCCAGCCGACAGGGGGTCCAAGAGACCCAGTACTTC.

The rearrangement links TRBV7-3 to TRBJ2-5, with TRBD1 matching 7 bases. The V and J ends lost 5 bases and 5 bases, in that order; junction bases with no gene match: 5. The CDR3 spans 13 residues. Per the germline V gene, CDR1 is SGHTA and CDR2 is FQGTGA. This CDR3 reads CASSMTGMETQYF. The CDR3 bases are TGTGCCAGCAGCATGACAGGGATGGAGACCCAGTACTTC.

The CDR3 nucleotides read TGTGCCAGCAGTTTGGGTTGGGACAGTTTCCCAGATACGCAGTATTTT. Its protein is CASSLGWDSFPDTQYF. The chain has TRBV27 and TRBJ2-3; the match to TRBD1 covers 7 bases. CDR1 MNHEY and CDR2 SMNVEV come from the germline V gene (reference sequence). This CDR3 region has 16 residues. Trimming took 3 bases from V and 4 from J; bases not matched to a gene: 10.

This chain connects TRBV27 to TRBJ2-2, with TRBD1 identical over 9 bases. V shed 7 bases and J 5 bases; nucleotides not matched to a gene: 2. The CDR3 covers 13 residues. CDR1 and CDR2 from the germline V gene are MNHEY and SMNVEV (reference sequence). The CDR3 sequence is CASTTGGTGELFF. The CDR3 coding sequence is TGTGCCAGCACGACAGGGGGAACCGGGGAGCTGTTTTTT.

The sample holds one count of this clone. This rearrangement joins TRBV29-1 to TRBJ2-3, with D possibly matching TRBD1 (6 bases). V was trimmed by 4 bases and J by 1 base, leaving 12 bases between them. The CDR3 is 14 amino acids. CDR1 and CDR2 (germline): SQVTM, ANQGSEA. The CDR3: CSVAGESGTDTQYF. The CDR3, as DNA: TGCAGCGTTGCAGGGGAGAGTGGCACAGATACGCAGTATTTT.

The rearrangement links TRBV27 to TRBJ2-7; weak D call: TRBD2 (5 bases). The CDR3 length is 13 residues. Trimming pared 8 bases from V and 0 bases from J, leaving 11 bases between. Germline V CDR1 and CDR2: MNHEY, SMNVEV (reference sequence). The CDR3 reads CASALGSSYEQYF. CDR3 sequence (DNA): TGTGCCAGCGCCTTAGGGAGCTCCTACGAGCAGTACTTC.

The chain uses TRBV5-1 and TRBJ2-2, with 15 bases identical to TRBD2. V lost 7 bases, J lost 4 bases, and 8 bases stayed unmatched. The CDR3 sequence is 17 residues long. CDR1 is SGHRS, CDR2 YFSETQ, per germline. This chain's CDR3 is CASGLAGGLTGTGELFF. The CDR3 DNA sequence: TGCGCCAGCGGACTAGCGGGAGGGCTAACGGGCACCGGGGAGCTGTTTTTT.

The chain recombines TRBV6-5 with TRBJ1-1, with D perhaps TRBD1 (5 bases). CDR1 MNHEY and CDR2 SVGAGI come from the germline V gene. V lost 6 bases, J lost 0 bases, and 8 bases lay in between. The CDR3 extends over 13 amino acids. The CDR3 protein is CASRRDLNTEAFF. DNA for the CDR3: TGTGCCAGCAGGCGGGACCTGAACACTGAAGCTTTCTTT.

This chain connects TRBV18 to TRBJ2-1; 9 positions agree with TRBD2. The CDR3 length is 15 residues. V gave up 6 bases and J gave up 0 bases; unmatched junction bases: 3. Looked up from germline, CDR1 is KGHSH and CDR2 is LQKENI. CDR3 nucleotides: TGTGCCAGCTCGACTAGCGGAAGCTCCTACAATGAGCAGTTCTTC. It yields the protein CASSTSGSSYNEQFF.

V is TRBV12-3 or TRBV12-4 and J is TRBJ1-2; D is perhaps TRBD1 (5 bases). V was cut by 1 base and J by 8 bases, with 11 bases left in between. The CDR3 sequence is 13 residues long. The CDR3 sequence is CASSLGGREGYTF. CDR3 nucleotide sequence: TGTGCCAGCAGTTTAGGGGGGAGGGAAGGCTACACCTTC.

J is TRBJ2-3 and V is TRBV10-3; D perhaps matches TRBD2 (6 bases). CDR1 and CDR2 from the germline V gene are ENHRY and SYGVKD. V was clipped by 0 bases and J by 2 bases, with 15 bases between them. CDR3 length equals 17 residues. The CDR3 loop reads CAISESTRLANTDTQYF. The CDR3, as DNA: TGTGCCATCAGTGAGTCGACTCGGCTAGCGAACACAGATACGCAGTATTTT.

The chain is built from TRBV6-1 and TRBJ2-7; D might be TRBD2 (7 bases). This CDR3 spans 15 amino acids. The ends were cut back, 2 bases at V and 3 bases at J, with 14 bases in the middle. The V gene's germline CDR1 is MNHNS and CDR2 SASEGT. CDR3 sequence: CASSERAGEGYEQYF. The CDR3 DNA reads as TGTGCCAGCAGTGAAAGGGCAGGGGAGGGCTACGAGCAGTACTTC.

The sample holds one count of this clone. The V call is TRBV25-1, the J call TRBJ1-1; maybe TRBD1 (5 bases). The germline V gene encodes CDR1 MGHDK and CDR2 SYGVNS. The germline V and J ends were trimmed by 2 bases and 4 bases, with 11 bases remaining between them. CDR3 length: 14 amino acids. The CDR3 DNA reads TGTGCCAGCAGTGAAGGGGGGGTGTTCACTGAAGCTTTCTTT. Its translation is CASSEGGVFTEAFF.

The chain employs TRBV7-9 and TRBJ1-6; D is perhaps TRBD1 (6 bases). CDR3 length: 16 amino acids. With 5 bases removed from V and 0 bases from J, the gap between germline ends came to 11 bases. The germline CDR1 and CDR2 sequences are SEHNR and FQNEAQ (reference sequence). The CDR3 here is CASSGTSSSYNSPLHF. In DNA, the CDR3 is TGTGCCAGCAGCGGGACATCGAGCTCCTATAATTCACCCCTCCACTTT.